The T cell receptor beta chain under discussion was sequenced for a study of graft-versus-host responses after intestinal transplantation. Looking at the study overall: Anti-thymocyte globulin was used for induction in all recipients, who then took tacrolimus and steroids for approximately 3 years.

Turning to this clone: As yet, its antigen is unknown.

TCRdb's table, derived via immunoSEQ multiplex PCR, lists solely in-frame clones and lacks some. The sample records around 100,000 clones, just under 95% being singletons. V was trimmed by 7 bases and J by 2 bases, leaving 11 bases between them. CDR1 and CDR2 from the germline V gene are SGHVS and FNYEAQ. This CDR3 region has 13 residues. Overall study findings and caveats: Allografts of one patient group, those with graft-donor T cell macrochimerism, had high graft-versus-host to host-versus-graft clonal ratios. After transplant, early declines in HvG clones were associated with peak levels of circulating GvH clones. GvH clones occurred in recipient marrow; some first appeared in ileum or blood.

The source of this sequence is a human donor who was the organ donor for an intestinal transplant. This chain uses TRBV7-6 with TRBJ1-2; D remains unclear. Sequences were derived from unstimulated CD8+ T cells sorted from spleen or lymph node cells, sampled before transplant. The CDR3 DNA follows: TGTGCCAGCAACCTAACAGAAAACTATGGCTACACCTTC. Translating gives CASNLTENYGYTF.